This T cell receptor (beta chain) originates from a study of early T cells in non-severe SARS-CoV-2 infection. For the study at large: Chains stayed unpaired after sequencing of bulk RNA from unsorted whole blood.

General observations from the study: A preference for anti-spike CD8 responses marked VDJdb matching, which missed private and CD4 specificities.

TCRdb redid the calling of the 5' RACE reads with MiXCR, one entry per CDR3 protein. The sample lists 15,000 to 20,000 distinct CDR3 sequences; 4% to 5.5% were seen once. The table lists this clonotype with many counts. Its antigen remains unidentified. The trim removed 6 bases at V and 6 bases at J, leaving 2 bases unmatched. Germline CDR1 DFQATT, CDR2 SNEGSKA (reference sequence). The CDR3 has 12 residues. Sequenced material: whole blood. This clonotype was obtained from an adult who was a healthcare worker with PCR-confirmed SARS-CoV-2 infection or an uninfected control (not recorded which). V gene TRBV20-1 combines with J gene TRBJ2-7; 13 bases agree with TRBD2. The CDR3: CSAGLAGTEQYF. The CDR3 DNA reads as TGCAGTGCGGGACTAGCGGGAACCGAGCAGTACTTC.